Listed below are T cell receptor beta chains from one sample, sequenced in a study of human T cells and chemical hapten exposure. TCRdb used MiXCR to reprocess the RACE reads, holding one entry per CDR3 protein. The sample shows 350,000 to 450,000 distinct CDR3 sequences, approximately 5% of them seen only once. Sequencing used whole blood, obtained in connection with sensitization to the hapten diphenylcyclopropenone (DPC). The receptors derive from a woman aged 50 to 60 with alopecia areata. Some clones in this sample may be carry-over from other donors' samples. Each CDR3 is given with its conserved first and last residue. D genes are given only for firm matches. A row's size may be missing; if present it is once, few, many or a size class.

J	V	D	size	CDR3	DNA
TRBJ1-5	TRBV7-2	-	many	CASSFGNRRGAQHF	TGTGCCAGCAGCTTTGGGAACAGGCGGGGGGCCCAGCATTTT
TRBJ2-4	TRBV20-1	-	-	CSGGENLAKNIQYF	TGCAGTGGCGGGGAAAACCTAGCCAAAAACATTCAGTACTTC
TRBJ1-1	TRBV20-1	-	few	CSARMAGWTEAFF	TGCAGTGCAAGGATGGCGGGATGGACTGAAGCTTTCTTT
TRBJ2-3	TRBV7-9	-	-	CASSSRQSDTQYF	TGTGCCAGCAGCTCCCGACAGTCAGATACGCAGTATTTT
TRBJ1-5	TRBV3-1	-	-	CASSQEDQPQHF	TGTGCCAGCAGCCAAGAAGATCAGCCCCAGCATTTT
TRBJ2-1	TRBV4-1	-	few	CASSQARYREEDNEQFF	TGCGCCAGCAGCCAAGCGCGGTACAGGGAAGAGGACAATGAGCAGTTCTTC
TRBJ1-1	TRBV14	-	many	CASNPTRGRGMNTEAFF	TGTGCCAGCAACCCGACCAGGGGTAGGGGTATGAACACTGAAGCTTTCTTT
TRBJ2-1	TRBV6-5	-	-	CASTAYNEQFF	TGTGCCAGCACCGCCTACAATGAGCAGTTCTTC
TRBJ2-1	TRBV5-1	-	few	CASSPDLGAGNEQFF	TGCGCCAGCAGCCCCGACCTGGGGGCCGGGAATGAGCAGTTCTTC
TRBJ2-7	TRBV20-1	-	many	CSASRPSSYEQYF	TGCAGTGCTAGTCGGCCTAGCTCCTACGAGCAGTACTTC
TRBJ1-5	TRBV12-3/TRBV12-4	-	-	CASSPQRVNQPQHF	TGTGCCAGCAGCCCTCAAAGGGTCAATCAGCCCCAGCATTTT
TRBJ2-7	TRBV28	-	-	CASSLRRTGEQYF	TGTGCCAGCAGTTTGCGCCGGACGGGAGAGCAGTACTTC
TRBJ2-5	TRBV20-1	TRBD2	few	CSALRGEMETQYF	TGCAGTGCCCTTCGGGGGGAGATGGAGACCCAGTACTTC
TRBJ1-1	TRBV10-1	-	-	CASSESIRSGTEAFF	TGCGCCAGCAGTGAGTCGATCCGGAGTGGGACTGAAGCTTTCTTT
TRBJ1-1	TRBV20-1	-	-	CSARVQGGANGAFF	TGCAGTGCTAGGGTCCAGGGAGGGGCTAATGGAGCTTTCTTT
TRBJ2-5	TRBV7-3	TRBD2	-	CASSLYGGAQETQYF	TGTGCCAGCAGCTTATACGGGGGGGCCCAAGAGACCCAGTACTTC
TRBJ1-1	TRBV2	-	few	CASSRWGGTTEAFF	TGTGCCAGCAGTAGGTGGGGGGGAACAACTGAAGCTTTCTTT
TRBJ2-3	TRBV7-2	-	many	CASSSLPPTDTQYF	TGTGCCAGCAGCTCACTCCCGCCCACAGATACGCAGTATTTT
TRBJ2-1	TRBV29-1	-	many	CSVEELAANEQFF	TGCAGCGTTGAAGAGTTAGCGGCAAATGAGCAGTTCTTC
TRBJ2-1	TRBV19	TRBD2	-	CASSIGLAGEQQFF	TGTGCCAGTAGTATCGGACTAGCGGGAGAGCAGCAGTTCTTC
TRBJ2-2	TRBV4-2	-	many	CASSQAGNSGELFF	TGTGCCAGCAGCCAAGCGGGAAATAGCGGGGAGCTGTTTTTT
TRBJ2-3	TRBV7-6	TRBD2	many	CASSMTGGSTDTQYF	TGTGCCAGCAGCATGACGGGGGGATCCACAGATACGCAGTATTTT
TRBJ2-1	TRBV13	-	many	CASSQKTGLRWGNEQFF	TGTGCCAGCAGCCAAAAGACAGGACTTCGGTGGGGCAATGAGCAGTTCTTC
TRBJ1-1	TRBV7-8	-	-	CASSPPGVRDTEAFF	TGTGCCAGCAGCCCACCAGGGGTAAGGGACACTGAAGCTTTCTTT
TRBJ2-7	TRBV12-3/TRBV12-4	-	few	CASSLGGKNEQYF	TGTGCCAGCAGTCTCGGTGGGAAGAACGAGCAGTACTTC
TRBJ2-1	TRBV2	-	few	CASTLGREDPFF	TGTGCCAGCACCCTAGGACGTGAGGATCCGTTCTTC
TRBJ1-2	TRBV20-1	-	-	CSARGTARANYGYTF	TGCAGTGCACGCGGGACCGCCCGAGCTAACTATGGCTACACCTTC
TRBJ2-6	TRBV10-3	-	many	CAISGGRSSGANVLTF	TGTGCCATCAGTGGGGGTCGTTCCTCTGGGGCCAACGTCCTGACTTTC
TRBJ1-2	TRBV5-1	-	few	CASSFTAGNYGYTF	TGCGCCAGCAGCTTTACGGCAGGGAACTATGGCTACACCTTC
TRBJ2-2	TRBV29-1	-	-	CSGGVAGGTGELFF	TGCAGCGGCGGAGTCGCGGGCGGCACCGGGGAGCTGTTTTTT
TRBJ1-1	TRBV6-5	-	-	CASSYSITTEAFF	TGTGCCAGCAGTTACTCGATAACGACTGAAGCTTTCTTT
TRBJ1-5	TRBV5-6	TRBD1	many	CASSLGAGGGQPQHF	TGTGCCAGCAGCTTGGGTGCAGGGGGCGGTCAGCCCCAGCATTTT
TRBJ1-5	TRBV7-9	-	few	CASSLAPREPQHF	TGTGCCAGCAGCTTAGCCCCCCGGGAGCCCCAGCATTTT
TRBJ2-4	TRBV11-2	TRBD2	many	CASSLVGGRAVGRSKNIQYF	TGTGCCAGCAGCTTAGTAGGCGGGAGGGCCGTGGGTCGATCCAAAAACATTCAGTACTTC
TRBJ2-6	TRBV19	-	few	CAGTPEGFSGANVLTF	TGTGCCGGGACCCCGGAGGGCTTCTCTGGGGCCAACGTCCTGACTTTC
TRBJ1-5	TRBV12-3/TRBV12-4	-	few	CASSRTLSNQPQHF	TGTGCCAGCAGCCGGACACTCAGCAATCAGCCCCAGCATTTT
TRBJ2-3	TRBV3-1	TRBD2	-	CASSPGLAGPDTQYF	TGTGCCAGCAGCCCCGGACTAGCGGGCCCAGATACGCAGTATTTT
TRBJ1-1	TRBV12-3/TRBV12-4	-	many	CASSLQGTARTEAFF	TGTGCCAGCAGTTTGCAAGGGACCGCGAGGACTGAAGCTTTCTTT
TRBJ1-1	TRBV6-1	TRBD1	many	CASSPTGKDTEAFF	TGTGCCAGCAGCCCGACAGGGAAAGACACTGAAGCTTTCTTT
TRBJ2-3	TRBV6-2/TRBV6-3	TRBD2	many	CASSYLPGRETYTQYF	TGTGCCAGCAGTTACCTCCCCGGGAGGGAGACATATACGCAGTATTTT
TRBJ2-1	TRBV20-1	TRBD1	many	CSATGQLSYNEQFF	TGCAGTGCTACGGGACAGCTCTCCTACAATGAGCAGTTCTTC
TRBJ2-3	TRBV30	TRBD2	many	CACKLAGLADTQYF	TGTGCCTGTAAGTTAGCGGGATTGGCAGATACGCAGTATTTT
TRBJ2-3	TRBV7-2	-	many	CASSLVGAAPDTQYF	TGTGCCAGCAGCTTAGTCGGGGCTGCCCCAGATACGCAGTATTTT
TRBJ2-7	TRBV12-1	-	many	CASSFPRLAGKTYEQYF	TGTGCCAGCAGCTTCCCTAGACTAGCGGGGAAGACCTACGAGCAGTACTTC
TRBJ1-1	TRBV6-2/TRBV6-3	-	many	CASSYYGAYTEAFF	TGTGCCAGCAGTTATTATGGGGCGTACACTGAAGCTTTCTTT